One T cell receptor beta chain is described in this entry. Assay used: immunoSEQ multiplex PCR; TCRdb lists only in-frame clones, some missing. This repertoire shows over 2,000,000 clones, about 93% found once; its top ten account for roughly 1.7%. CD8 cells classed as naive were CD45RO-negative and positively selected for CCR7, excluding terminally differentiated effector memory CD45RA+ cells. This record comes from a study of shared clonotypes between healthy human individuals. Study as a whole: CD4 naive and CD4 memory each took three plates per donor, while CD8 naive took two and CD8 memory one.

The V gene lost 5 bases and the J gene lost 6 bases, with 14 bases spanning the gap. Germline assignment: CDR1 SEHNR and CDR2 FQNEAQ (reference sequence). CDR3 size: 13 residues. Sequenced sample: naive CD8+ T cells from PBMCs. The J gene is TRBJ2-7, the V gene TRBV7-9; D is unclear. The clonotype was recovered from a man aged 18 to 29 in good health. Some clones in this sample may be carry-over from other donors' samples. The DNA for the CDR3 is TGTGCCAGCAGCCGAGGTGGACGTCCCGAGCAGTACTTC. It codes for CASSRGGRPEQYF.